A single sample gave rise to the 9 T cell receptor gamma chains below, sequenced in a study of γδ T cells in repeated Plasmodium falciparum infection. TCRdb re-called clones from the multiplex PCR reads via CATT. The sample holds approximately 26,000 gamma-chain clones, less than 3.5% seen once. Flow sorting of PBMC yielded separate Vgamma9/Vdelta2+ and Vdelta2-negative gammadelta T cell populations for bulk repertoire analysis. Sequencing was done on a sample of gamma-delta T cells from blood. Every receptor here comes from a pool of human donors (malaria-infected and uninfected, not separated).

This clone was observed a handful of times. The protein recorded in TCRdb matches a much larger clone and deviates from this DNA's translation at residue 19, suggesting a read error; the protein here is obtained by translating the DNA. The V gene is TRGV9, the J gene TRGJP. The CDR3 is 21 amino acids. Germline CDR1 and CDR2: GITISATS and ISYDGTV (reference sequence). CDR3 sequence reads: CALWEVHGSVRKELGKKIRVF. CDR3 DNA sequence: TGTGCCTTGTGGGAGGTGCATGGTTCGGTACGTAAAGAGTTGGGCAAAAAAATCAGGGTATTT.

At least ten counts were recorded for this clone. A far larger clone is one nucleotide away, so this likely arose from a read error. The DNA is left out, because the CDR3 cannot be placed on it with certainty; the CDR3 is given as TCRdb lists it. The V gene call is TRGV2, and the J gene call is absent. The CDR3 numbers 30 amino acids, ends counted. The germline V gene has CDR1 EGSNGY and CDR2 YDSYNSKV. This chain's CDR3 is CATWDGAIRSSLAVEQHLLSQVSIGRIQHF.

In this sample, this clone turned up a few times. TCRdb has a much larger clone's protein, which differs at residue 3 from the translation of this DNA, likely because of a read error; what is shown is the protein translated from the DNA. The chain carries TRGV4 and TRGJ1 or TRGJ2. The CDR3 is made up of 13 amino acids. Per the germline V gene, CDR1 is EGSTGY and CDR2 is YDSYTSSV. CDR3 nucleotide sequence: TGTGCCCCCTGGGATGTTTGGTATTATAAGAAACTCTTT. Translated, it gives CAPWDVWYYKKLF.

In this sample, this clone turned up many times. A read error likely explains this, since a far larger clone differs by one base. Distinct nucleotide sequences in the sample also encode this CDR3. The V gene is TRGV4, the J gene TRGJ1 or TRGJ2. No J gene is reported in TCRdb; it was inferred here by comparing the DNA with germline. This CDR3 comprises 15 residues. The germline V gene encodes CDR1 EGSTGY and CDR2 YDSYTSSV. DNA for the CDR3: TGTGCTACCTGGGATGGGCCGGTTCATTATTATAAGAAACTCTTT. It specifies CATWDGPVHYYKKLF.

The V gene is TRGV3, the J gene TRGJ1 or TRGJ2. Because TCRdb records no J gene, it was assigned here through a match of the DNA to germline. From germline, CDR1 is VTNTFY and CDR2 YDVSTARD (reference sequence). CDR3 length: 14 amino acids. Trimming cost V 3 bases and J 2 bases; bases outside gene matches: 7. CDR3 protein: CATWDRSHYYKKLF. CDR3 DNA sequence: TGTGCCACCTGGGACCGCTCACATTATTATAAGAAACTCTTT.

This clone appeared many times. A far larger clone is just one base off, so this is likely a read error. This specimen includes other DNA sequences encoding the same CDR3. The gene calls are TRGV4 and TRGJP2. Germline CDR1 and CDR2: EGSTGY and YDSYTSSV. The CDR3 is 16 residues long. Here the CDR3 DNA reads TGTGCCACCTGGGATGTACTCCCCAGTAGTGATCGGATCAAGACGTTT. Translating gives CATWDVLPSSDRIKTF.

This clone was seen repeatedly, ten times or more. Since a far larger clone is one base different, this is likely a read error. The V gene call is TRGV9, and the J gene call is absent. Germline V lookup: CDR1 GITISATS, CDR2 ISYDGTV (reference sequence). The CDR3 is 11 residues long. CDR3 in DNA: TGTGCCTTGTGGGAGGGGTGTAAGAAGCTCTTT. Its translation: CALWEGCKKLF.

This clone was counted at least ten times. As DNA, the CDR3 is TGTGCCACCTGGGACGGGCCCGTGGGACATTATTATAAGAAACTCTTT. Residues: CATWDGPVGHYYKKLF. The chain links TRGV2 to TRGJ1 or TRGJ2. Germline V gene sequence: CDR1 EGSNGY, CDR2 YDSYNSKV. Germline trimming cut 0 bases from V and 2 bases from J; bases unmatched to any gene: 10. The CDR3 extends over 16 amino acids.

In this sample, this clone turned up many times. A read error is possible here, since a much larger clone lies one base away. The sample contains more than one DNA sequence encoding this CDR3. The rearrangement uses TRGV3 and TRGJ1 or TRGJ2. The CDR3 has 13 residues. Trimming cost V 1 base and J 3 bases; bases outside gene matches: 3. Germline loops: CDR1 VTNTFY, CDR2 YDVSTARD (reference sequence). CDR3 in amino acids: CATWDRAYYKKLF. CDR3 nucleotide sequence: TGTGCCACCTGGGACAGAGCTTATTATAAGAAACTCTTT.